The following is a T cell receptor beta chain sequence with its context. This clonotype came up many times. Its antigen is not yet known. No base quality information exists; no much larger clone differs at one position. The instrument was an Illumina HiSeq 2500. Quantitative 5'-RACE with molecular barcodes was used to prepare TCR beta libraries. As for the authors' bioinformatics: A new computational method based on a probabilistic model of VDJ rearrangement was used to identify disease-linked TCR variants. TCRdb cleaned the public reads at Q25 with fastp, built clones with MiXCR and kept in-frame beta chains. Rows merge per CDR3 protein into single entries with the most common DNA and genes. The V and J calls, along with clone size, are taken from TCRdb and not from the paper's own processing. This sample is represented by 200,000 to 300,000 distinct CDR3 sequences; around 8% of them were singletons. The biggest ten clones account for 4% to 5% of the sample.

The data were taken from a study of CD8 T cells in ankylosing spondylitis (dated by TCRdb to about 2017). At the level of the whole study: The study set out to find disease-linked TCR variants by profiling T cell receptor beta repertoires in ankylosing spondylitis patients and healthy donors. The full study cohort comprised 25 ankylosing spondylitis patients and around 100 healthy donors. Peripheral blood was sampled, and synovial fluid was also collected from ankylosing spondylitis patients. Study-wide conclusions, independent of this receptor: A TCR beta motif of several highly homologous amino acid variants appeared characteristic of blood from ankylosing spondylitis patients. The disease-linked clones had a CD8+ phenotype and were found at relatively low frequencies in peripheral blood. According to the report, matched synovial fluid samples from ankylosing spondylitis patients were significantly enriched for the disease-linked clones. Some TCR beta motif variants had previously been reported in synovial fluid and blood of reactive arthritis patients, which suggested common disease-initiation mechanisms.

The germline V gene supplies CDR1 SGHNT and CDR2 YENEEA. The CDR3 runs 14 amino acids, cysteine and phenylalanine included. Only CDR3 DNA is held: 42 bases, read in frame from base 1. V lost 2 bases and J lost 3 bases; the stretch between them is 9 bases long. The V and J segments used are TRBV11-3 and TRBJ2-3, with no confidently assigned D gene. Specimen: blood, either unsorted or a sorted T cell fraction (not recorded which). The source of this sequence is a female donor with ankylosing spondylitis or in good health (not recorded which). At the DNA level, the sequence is TGTGCCAGCAGCTTATCTAGGAGTACAGATACGCAGTATTTT. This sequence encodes CASSLSRSTDTQYF.